This is a list of T cell receptor beta chains from one sample in a study of OX40 agonist ivuxolimab in advanced cancers. Sequenced by immunoSEQ multiplex PCR; TCRdb stores in-frame clones only, minus some. The sample consists of around 70,000 clones, less than 85% of them appearing once. The sequencing used CD4+ or CD8+ T cells sorted from blood, collected in a trial of the OX40 agonist ivuxolimab. The receptor source for this set is an adult with an advanced solid tumor such as melanoma, head and neck, liver or kidney cancer. Both conserved end residues are part of each CDR3. D genes are given only for firm matches. Expanded clones are given a class, and other clones once, few, many or no size at all.

CDR3 length | clone size | D gene | J gene | V gene | CDR3 protein | CDR3 DNA
12 | . | . | TRBJ2-7 | TRBV30 | CAWSVGLREQYF | TGTGCCTGGAGTGTGGGTCTCCGCGAGCAGTACTTC
17 | . | TRBD1 | TRBJ2-7 | TRBV28 | CASRVSSPGQGLFGQYF | TGTGCCAGCAGGGTCTCTTCCCCGGGACAGGGGTTATTCGGGCAGTACTTC
13 | . | . | TRBJ1-2 | TRBV7-9 | CASSLGENYGYTF | TGTGCCAGCAGCTTAGGAGAGAACTATGGCTACACCTTC
17 | . | . | TRBJ2-2 | TRBV19 | CASAPRGTALNTGELFF | TGTGCCAGCGCCCCCCGGGGGACGGCCCTTAACACCGGGGAGCTGTTTTTT
16 | . | TRBD1 | TRBJ2-3 | TRBV27 | CASSLGTGQLTDTQYF | TGTGCCAGCAGTTTGGGGACAGGCCAACTCACAGATACGCAGTATTTT
14 | . | . | TRBJ2-7 | TRBV12-5 | CASGLVWVTYEQYF | TGTGCTAGTGGTTTGGTTTGGGTAACCTACGAGCAGTACTTC
13 | . | . | TRBJ2-1 | TRBV7-3 | CASSLGADNEQFF | TGTGCCAGCAGCTTGGGCGCCGACAATGAGCAGTTCTTC
13 | . | . | TRBJ2-2 | TRBV5-1 | CASSLRVTGELFF | TGCGCCAGCAGCTTGAGGGTGACCGGGGAGCTGTTTTTT
13 | . | . | TRBJ1-5 | TRBV30 | CAWSADSNQPQHF | TGTGCCTGGAGTGCAGACTCCAATCAGCCCCAGCATTTT
15 | . | . | TRBJ1-5 | TRBV7-8 | CASSPDRYSNQPQHF | TGTGCCAGCAGCCCGGACAGATATAGCAATCAGCCCCAGCATTTT
13 | . | . | TRBJ1-1 | TRBV25-1 | CASSGSMNTEAFF | TGTGCCAGCAGTGGATCAATGAACACTGAAGCTTTCTTT
15 | few | TRBD1 | TRBJ1-1 | TRBV19 | CASSIPGTGSAEAFF | TGTGCCAGTAGTATTCCCGGGACAGGGAGCGCTGAAGCTTTCTTT
14 | . | . | TRBJ1-2 | TRBV5-4 | CASAPSMGVYGYTF | TGTGCCAGCGCCCCCTCAATGGGGGTCTATGGCTACACCTTC
16 | . | TRBD1 | TRBJ2-1 | TRBV5-1 | CASSVGQGVAYNEQFF | TGCGCCAGCAGCGTGGGACAGGGGGTAGCCTACAATGAGCAGTTCTTC
17 | . | . | TRBJ2-7 | TRBV4-2 | CASSLVEGDGGAYEQYF | TGTGCCAGCAGCCTAGTCGAAGGGGACGGAGGGGCCTACGAGCAGTACTTC
12 | . | . | TRBJ2-7 | TRBV12-5 | CASGLGPGEQYF | TGTGCTAGTGGTTTAGGGCCCGGCGAGCAGTACTTC
21 | . | TRBD2 | TRBJ2-1 | TRBV18 | CASSLLWTSGGAGNSYNEQFF | TGTGCCAGCTCACTACTATGGACTAGCGGGGGGGCCGGTAATTCCTACAATGAGCAGTTCTTC
16 | . | TRBD1 | TRBJ1-2 | TRBV5-1 | CASSPPLRDRVFGYTF | TGCGCCAGCAGCCCCCCCCTGCGGGACAGGGTATTTGGCTACACCTTC
14 | . | . | TRBJ1-5 | TRBV10-3 | CASRTGLDNQPQHF | TGTGCCAGCCGTACAGGGTTGGACAATCAGCCCCAGCATTTT
13 | . | . | TRBJ2-2 | TRBV15 | CATSRDRAGELFF | TGTGCCACCAGCAGAGATAGGGCCGGGGAGCTGTTTTTT
16 | few | . | TRBJ1-1 | TRBV5-6 | CASSSRRLERNTEAFF | TGTGCCAGCAGCTCAAGGCGCTTGGAAAGGAACACTGAAGCTTTCTTT
15 | . | TRBD1 | TRBJ2-5 | TRBV6-5 | CASSRMGAQGETQYF | TGTGCCAGCAGCCGCATGGGGGCACAGGGGGAGACCCAGTACTTC
14 | . | . | TRBJ1-1 | TRBV12-5 | CASGNRAGPTEAFF | TGTGCTAGTGGCAATAGGGCAGGGCCCACTGAAGCTTTCTTT
13 | . | . | TRBJ1-2 | TRBV5-6 | CASRLSAAYGYTF | TGTGCCAGCAGGCTCTCAGCGGCTTATGGCTACACCTTC
13 | . | . | TRBJ2-7 | TRBV2 | CARGEDRSYEQYF | TGTGCCAGAGGGGAGGACCGCTCCTACGAGCAGTACTTC
14 | . | . | TRBJ1-5 | TRBV19 | CASNGAGSNQPQHF | TGTGCCAGTAATGGGGCAGGTAGCAATCAGCCCCAGCATTTT
17 | . | TRBD1 | TRBJ1-3 | TRBV5-1 | CASRLHPGTASGNTIYF | TGCGCCAGCAGGCTGCACCCCGGGACAGCCTCTGGAAACACCATATATTTT
15 | . | . | TRBJ2-2 | TRBV13 | CASSSRDRNTGELFF | TGTGCCAGCAGCTCGCGGGACAGGAACACCGGGGAGCTGTTTTTT
11 | few | . | TRBJ2-7 | TRBV28 | CASSFSGEQYF | TGTGCCAGCAGTTTCTCAGGCGAGCAGTACTTC
12 | . | . | TRBJ2-3 | TRBV7-9 | CASSLLTDTQYF | TGTGCCAGCAGCTTACTCACAGATACGCAGTATTTT
13 | . | . | TRBJ2-5 | TRBV28 | CASNVGGGETQYF | TGTGCCAGCAACGTAGGTGGGGGGGAGACCCAGTACTTC
14 | . | TRBD1 | TRBJ1-1 | TRBV19 | CASSVGQENTEAFF | TGTGCCAGTAGTGTGGGACAGGAAAACACTGAAGCTTTCTTT
14 | . | . | TRBJ2-3 | TRBV10-3 | CAISESTKADTQYF | TGTGCCATCAGTGAGTCGACGAAAGCGGATACGCAGTATTTT
15 | once | . | TRBJ1-3 | TRBV28 | CASSLPGSGGNTIYF | TGTGCCAGCAGTTTACCCGGGAGCGGTGGAAACACCATATATTTT
13 | . | . | TRBJ1-5 | TRBV10-1 | CASSSQGYQPQHF | TGCGCCAGCAGTTCACAGGGATACCAGCCCCAGCATTTT
14 | . | TRBD1 | TRBJ2-7 | TRBV25-1 | CASSEFGQGGEQYF | TGTGCCAGCAGTGAATTCGGACAGGGCGGCGAGCAGTACTTC
12 | . | . | TRBJ2-3 | TRBV9 | CASSADPDTQYF | TGTGCCAGCAGCGCCGACCCAGATACGCAGTATTTT
13 | . | . | TRBJ2-7 | TRBV28 | CASTLGGLYEQYF | TGTGCCAGCACCCTAGGGGGTTTGTACGAGCAGTACTTC
11 | . | . | TRBJ1-2 | TRBV28 | CASRGGYGYTF | TGTGCCAGCAGGGGGGGCTATGGCTACACCTTC
13 | few | . | TRBJ2-1 | TRBV7-8 | CASSSGPDNEQFF | TGTGCCAGCAGCTCGGGACCAGACAATGAGCAGTTCTTC
17 | . | TRBD1 | TRBJ2-4 | TRBV29-1 | CSVEDPQQGASKNIQYF | TGCAGCGTTGAAGATCCTCAACAGGGGGCTTCCAAAAACATTCAGTACTTC
13 | once | TRBD1 | TRBJ2-7 | TRBV5-4 | CASSLDRSYEQYF | TGTGCCAGCAGCCTGGACAGGTCCTACGAGCAGTACTTC
16 | . | . | TRBJ2-2 | TRBV6-5 | CASSYGQGGDTGELFF | TGTGCCAGCAGTTACGGGCAGGGGGGCGACACCGGGGAGCTGTTTTTT
14 | . | . | TRBJ1-3 | TRBV5-1 | CASSLGPSGNTIYF | TGCGCCAGCAGCTTGGGCCCTTCTGGAAACACCATATATTTT
13 | . | TRBD1 | TRBJ1-1 | TRBV29-1 | CSVPGGMNTEAFF | TGCAGCGTGCCAGGGGGGATGAACACTGAAGCTTTCTTT
13 | . | TRBD1 | TRBJ2-7 | TRBV28 | CASRETGINEQYF | TGTGCCAGCAGAGAGACAGGGATCAACGAGCAGTACTTC
11 | . | . | TRBJ1-1 | TRBV6-1 | CASSRTEEAFF | TGTGCCAGCAGCCGGACAGAGGAAGCTTTCTTT
11 | . | . | TRBJ1-2 | TRBV6-1 | CASSEAAGPTF | TGTGCCAGCAGTGAAGCGGCAGGGCCTACCTTC
13 | once | . | TRBJ1-2 | TRBV7-8 | CASSVLNNYGYTF | TGTGCCAGCAGCGTATTAAATAACTATGGCTACACCTTC
15 | many | . | TRBJ2-2 | TRBV7-9 | CASSLGTANTGELFF | TGTGCCAGCAGCTTAGGGACAGCGAACACCGGGGAGCTGTTTTTT
14 | . | TRBD2 | TRBJ2-1 | TRBV7-3 | CASSRTSTYNEQFF | TGTGCCAGCAGCAGGACTAGTACATACAATGAGCAGTTCTTC
14 | few | . | TRBJ1-1 | TRBV6-5 | CASSPSSGVTEAFF | TGTGCCAGCAGTCCCTCTTCAGGGGTGACTGAAGCTTTCTTT
15 | . | . | TRBJ2-3 | TRBV27 | CASTLRGAGTDTQYF | TGTGCCAGCACCCTGAGGGGGGCGGGCACAGATACGCAGTATTTT
15 | . | . | TRBJ2-5 | TRBV10-1 | CASLCMEGLDETQYF | TGCGCCAGTCTCTGTATGGAGGGCCTCGACGAGACCCAGTACTTC
15 | . | . | TRBJ2-7 | TRBV7-6 | CASSLSSLPGYEQYF | TGTGCCAGCAGCTTGTCGAGTCTGCCAGGCTACGAGCAGTACTTC
13 | . | . | TRBJ2-7 | TRBV6-5 | CASRQPKEDEQYF | TGTGCCAGTCGACAGCCGAAAGAAGACGAGCAGTACTTC